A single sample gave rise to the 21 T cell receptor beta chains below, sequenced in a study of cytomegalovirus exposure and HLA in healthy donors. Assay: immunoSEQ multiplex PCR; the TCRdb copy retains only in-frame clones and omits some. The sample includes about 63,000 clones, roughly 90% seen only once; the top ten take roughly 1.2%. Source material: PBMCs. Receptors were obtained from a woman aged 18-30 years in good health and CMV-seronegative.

CDR3 nucleotide sequence: TGTGCCAGCAGCTATAGGGGGGGAAATGAAAAACTGTTTTTT. As protein: CASSYRGGNEKLFF. The rearrangement links TRBV7-9 to TRBJ1-4; tentatively, D is TRBD1 (6 bases). Trimming left V 4 bases short and J 5 bases short, with 11 bases between. Germline V CDR1 and CDR2: SEHNR, FQNEAQ (reference sequence). The CDR3 runs 14 residues.

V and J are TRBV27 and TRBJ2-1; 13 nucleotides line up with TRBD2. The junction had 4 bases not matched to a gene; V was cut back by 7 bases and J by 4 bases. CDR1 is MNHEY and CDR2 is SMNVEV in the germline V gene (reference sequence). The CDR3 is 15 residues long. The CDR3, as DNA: TGTGCCAGCACAGTGGGACTAGCGGGATACAATGAGCAGTTCTTC. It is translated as CASTVGLAGYNEQFF.

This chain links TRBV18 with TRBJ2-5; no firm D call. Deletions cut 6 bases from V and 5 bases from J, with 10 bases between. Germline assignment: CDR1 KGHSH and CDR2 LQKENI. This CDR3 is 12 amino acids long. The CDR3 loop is CASSLVMETQYF. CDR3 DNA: TGTGCCAGCTCTCTTGTTATGGAGACCCAGTACTTC.

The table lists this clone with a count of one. In DNA, the CDR3 is TGTGCCAGCAGCGCCCGGACTGCCGTCTCTGGAAACACCATATATTTT. Protein product: CASSARTAVSGNTIYF. J is TRBJ1-3 and V is TRBV7-6; D is ambiguous. Germline assignment: CDR1 SGHVS and CDR2 FNYEAQ. The CDR3 totals 16 residues. V was trimmed by 5 bases and J by 0 bases, leaving 14 bases between them.

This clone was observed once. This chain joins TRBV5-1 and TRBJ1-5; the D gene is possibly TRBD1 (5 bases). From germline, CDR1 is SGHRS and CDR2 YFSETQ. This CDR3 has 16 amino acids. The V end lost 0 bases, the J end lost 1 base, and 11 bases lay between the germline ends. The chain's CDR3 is CASSLEGATSNQPQHF. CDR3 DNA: TGCGCCAGCAGCTTGGAAGGGGCGACGAGCAATCAGCCCCAGCATTTT.

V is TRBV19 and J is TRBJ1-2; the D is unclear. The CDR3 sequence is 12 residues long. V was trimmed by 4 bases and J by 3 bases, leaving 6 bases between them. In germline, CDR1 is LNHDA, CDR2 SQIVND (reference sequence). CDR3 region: CASSNSDYGYTF. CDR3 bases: TGTGCCAGTAGTAACTCCGACTATGGCTACACCTTC.

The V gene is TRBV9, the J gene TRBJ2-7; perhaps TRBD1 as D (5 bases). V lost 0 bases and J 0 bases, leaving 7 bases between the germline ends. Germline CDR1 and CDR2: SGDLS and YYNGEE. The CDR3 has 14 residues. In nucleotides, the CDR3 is TGTGCCAGCAGCGTAGAAGGGGACTCCTACGAGCAGTACTTC. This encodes CASSVEGDSYEQYF.

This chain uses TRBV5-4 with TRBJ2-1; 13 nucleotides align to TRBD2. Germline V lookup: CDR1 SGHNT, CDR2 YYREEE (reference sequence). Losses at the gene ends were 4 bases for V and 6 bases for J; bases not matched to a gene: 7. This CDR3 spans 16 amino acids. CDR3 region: CASSRELAGGPNEQFF. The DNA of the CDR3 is TGTGCCAGCAGCCGAGAACTAGCGGGAGGGCCCAATGAGCAGTTCTTC. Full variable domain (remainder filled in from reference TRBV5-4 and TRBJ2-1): ETGVTQSPTHLIKTRGQQVTLRCSSQSGHNTVSWYQQALGQGPQFIFQYYREEENGRGNFPPRFSGLQFPNYSSELNVNALELDDSALYLCASSRELAGGPNEQFFGPGTRLTVL.

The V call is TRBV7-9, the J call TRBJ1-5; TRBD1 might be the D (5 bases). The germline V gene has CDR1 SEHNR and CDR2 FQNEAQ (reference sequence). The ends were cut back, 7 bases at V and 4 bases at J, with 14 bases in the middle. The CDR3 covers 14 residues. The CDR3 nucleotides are TGTGCCAGCACCCAGGGCCTGGGGAATCAGCCCCAGCATTTT. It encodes CASTQGLGNQPQHF. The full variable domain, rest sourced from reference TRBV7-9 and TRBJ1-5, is DTGVSQNPRHKITKRGQNVTFRCDPISEHNRLYWYRQTLGQGPEFLTYFQNEAQLEKSRLLSDRFSAERPKGSFSTLEIQRTEQGDSAMYLCASTQGLGNQPQHFGDGTRLSIL.

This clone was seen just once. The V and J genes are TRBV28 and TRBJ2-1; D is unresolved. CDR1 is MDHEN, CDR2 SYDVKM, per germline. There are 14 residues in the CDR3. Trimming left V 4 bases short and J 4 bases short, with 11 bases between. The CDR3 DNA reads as TGTGCCAGCAGTTCCCCCGACACGTACAATGAGCAGTTCTTC. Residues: CASSSPDTYNEQFF. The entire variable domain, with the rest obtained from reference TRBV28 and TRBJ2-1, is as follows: DVKVTQSSRYLVKRTGEKVFLECVQDMDHENMFWYRQDPGLGLRLIYFSYDVKMKEKGDIPEGYSVSREKKERFSLILESASTNQTSMYLCASSSPDTYNEQFFGPGTRLTVL.

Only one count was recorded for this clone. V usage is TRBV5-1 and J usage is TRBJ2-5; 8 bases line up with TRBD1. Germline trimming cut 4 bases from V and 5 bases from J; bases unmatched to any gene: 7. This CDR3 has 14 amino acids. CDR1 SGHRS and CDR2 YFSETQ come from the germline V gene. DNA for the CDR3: TGCGCCAGCAGCCCCGCCACAGGGGGGGAGACCCAGTACTTC. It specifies CASSPATGGETQYF.

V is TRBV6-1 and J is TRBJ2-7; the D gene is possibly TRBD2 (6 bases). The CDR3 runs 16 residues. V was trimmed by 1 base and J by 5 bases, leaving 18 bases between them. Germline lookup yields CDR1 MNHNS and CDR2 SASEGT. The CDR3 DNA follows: TGTGCCAGCAGTGAAGGCGGGGCAGCCCTTCTCGACGAGCAGTACTTC. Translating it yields CASSEGGAALLDEQYF.

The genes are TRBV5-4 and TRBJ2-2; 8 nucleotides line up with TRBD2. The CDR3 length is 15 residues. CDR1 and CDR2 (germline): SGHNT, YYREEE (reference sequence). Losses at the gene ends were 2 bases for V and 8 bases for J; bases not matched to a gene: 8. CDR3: CASSFGLAGAGELFF. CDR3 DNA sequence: TGTGCCAGCAGCTTTGGACTAGCCGGGGCAGGGGAGCTGTTTTTT. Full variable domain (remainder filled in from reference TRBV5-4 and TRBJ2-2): ETGVTQSPTHLIKTRGQQVTLRCSSQSGHNTVSWYQQALGQGPQFIFQYYREEENGRGNFPPRFSGLQFPNYSSELNVNALELDDSALYLCASSFGLAGAGELFFGEGSRLTVL.

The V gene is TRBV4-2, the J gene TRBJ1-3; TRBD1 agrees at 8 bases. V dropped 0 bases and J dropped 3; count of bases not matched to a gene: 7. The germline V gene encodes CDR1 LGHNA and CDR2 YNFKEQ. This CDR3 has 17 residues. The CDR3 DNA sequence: TGTGCCAGCAGCCAAGATGCGACAGGGGAAGGTGGAAACACCATATATTTT. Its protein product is CASSQDATGEGGNTIYF.

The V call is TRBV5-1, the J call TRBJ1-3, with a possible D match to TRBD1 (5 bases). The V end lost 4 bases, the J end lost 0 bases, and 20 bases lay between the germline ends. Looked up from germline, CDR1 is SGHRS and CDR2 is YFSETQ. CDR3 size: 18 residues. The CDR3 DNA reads TGCGCCAGCAGCATGTCTCCTTTGACAGAAAGCTCTGGAAACACCATATATTTT. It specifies CASSMSPLTESSGNTIYF.

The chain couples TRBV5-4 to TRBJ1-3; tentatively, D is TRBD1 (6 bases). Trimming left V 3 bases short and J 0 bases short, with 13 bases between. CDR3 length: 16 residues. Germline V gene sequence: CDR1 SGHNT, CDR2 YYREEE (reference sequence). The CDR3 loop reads CASSSPQGISGNTIYF. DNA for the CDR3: TGTGCCAGCAGCTCTCCACAGGGAATCTCTGGAAACACCATATATTTT.

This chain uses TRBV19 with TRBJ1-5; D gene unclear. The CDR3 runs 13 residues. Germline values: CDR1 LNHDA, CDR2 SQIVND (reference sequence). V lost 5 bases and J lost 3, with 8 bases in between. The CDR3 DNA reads TGTGCCAGTAGTTTCCAGGTCAATCAGCCCCAGCATTTT. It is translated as CASSFQVNQPQHF.

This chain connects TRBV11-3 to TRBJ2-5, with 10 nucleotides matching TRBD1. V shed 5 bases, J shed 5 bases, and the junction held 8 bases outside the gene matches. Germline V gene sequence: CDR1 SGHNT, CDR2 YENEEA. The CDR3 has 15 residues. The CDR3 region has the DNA TGTGCCAGCAGCCCCCCGGGACAGGGGTGGGAGACCCAGTACTTC. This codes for CASSPPGQGWETQYF. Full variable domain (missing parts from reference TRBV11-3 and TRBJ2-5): EAGVVQSPRYKIIEKKQPVAFWCNPISGHNTLYWYLQNLGQGPELLIRYENEEAVDDSQLPKDRFSAERLKGVDSTLKIQPAELGDSAVYLCASSPPGQGWETQYFGPGTRLLVL.

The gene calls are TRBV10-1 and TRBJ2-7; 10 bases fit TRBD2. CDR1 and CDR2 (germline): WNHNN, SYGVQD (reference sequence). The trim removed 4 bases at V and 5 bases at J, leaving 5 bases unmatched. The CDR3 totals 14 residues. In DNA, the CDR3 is TGCGCCAGCAGTGCGGCTAGCGGGGGCCACGAGCAGTACTTC. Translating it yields CASSAASGGHEQYF.

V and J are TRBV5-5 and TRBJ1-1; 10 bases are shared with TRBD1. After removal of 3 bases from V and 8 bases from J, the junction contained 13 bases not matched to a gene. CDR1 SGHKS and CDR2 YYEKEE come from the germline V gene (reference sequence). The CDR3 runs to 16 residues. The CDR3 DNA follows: TGTGCCAGCAGCTGGCGGGACAGGGGCAATTCCTGGGAAGCTTTCTTT. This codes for CASSWRDRGNSWEAFF. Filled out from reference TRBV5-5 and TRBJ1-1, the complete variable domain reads DAGVTQSPTHLIKTRGQQVTLRCSPISGHKSVSWYQQVLGQGPQFIFQYYEKEERGRGNFPDRFSARQFPNYSSELNVNALLLGDSALYLCASSWRDRGNSWEAFFGQGTRLTVV.

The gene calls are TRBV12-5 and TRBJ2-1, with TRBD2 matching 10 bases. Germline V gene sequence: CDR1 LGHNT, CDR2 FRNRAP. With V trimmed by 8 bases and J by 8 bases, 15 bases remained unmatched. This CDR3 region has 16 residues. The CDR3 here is CASSRTSGQRVHEQFF. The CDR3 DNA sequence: TGTGCTAGTTCCCGGACTAGCGGCCAACGGGTACATGAGCAGTTCTTC.